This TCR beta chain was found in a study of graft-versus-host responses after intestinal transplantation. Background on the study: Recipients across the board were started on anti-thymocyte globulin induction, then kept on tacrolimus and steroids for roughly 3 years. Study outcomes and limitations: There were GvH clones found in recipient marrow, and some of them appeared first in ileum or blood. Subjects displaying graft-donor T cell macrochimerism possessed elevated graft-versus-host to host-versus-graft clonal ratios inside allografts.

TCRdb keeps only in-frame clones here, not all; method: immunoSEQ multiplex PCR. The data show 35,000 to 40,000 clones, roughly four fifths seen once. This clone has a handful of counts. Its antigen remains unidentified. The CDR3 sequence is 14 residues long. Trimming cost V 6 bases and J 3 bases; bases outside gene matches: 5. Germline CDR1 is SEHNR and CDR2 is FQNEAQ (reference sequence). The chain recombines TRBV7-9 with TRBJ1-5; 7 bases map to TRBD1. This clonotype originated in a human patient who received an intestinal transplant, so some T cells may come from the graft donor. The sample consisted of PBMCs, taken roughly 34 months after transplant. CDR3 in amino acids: CASRSGTDNQPQHF. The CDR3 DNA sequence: TGTGCCAGCAGGTCCGGGACAGACAATCAGCCCCAGCATTTT. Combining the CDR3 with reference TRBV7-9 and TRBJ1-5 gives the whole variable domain DTGVSQNPRHKITKRGQNVTFRCDPISEHNRLYWYRQTLGQGPEFLTYFQNEAQLEKSRLLSDRFSAERPKGSFSTLEIQRTEQGDSAMYLCASRSGTDNQPQHFGDGTRLSIL.